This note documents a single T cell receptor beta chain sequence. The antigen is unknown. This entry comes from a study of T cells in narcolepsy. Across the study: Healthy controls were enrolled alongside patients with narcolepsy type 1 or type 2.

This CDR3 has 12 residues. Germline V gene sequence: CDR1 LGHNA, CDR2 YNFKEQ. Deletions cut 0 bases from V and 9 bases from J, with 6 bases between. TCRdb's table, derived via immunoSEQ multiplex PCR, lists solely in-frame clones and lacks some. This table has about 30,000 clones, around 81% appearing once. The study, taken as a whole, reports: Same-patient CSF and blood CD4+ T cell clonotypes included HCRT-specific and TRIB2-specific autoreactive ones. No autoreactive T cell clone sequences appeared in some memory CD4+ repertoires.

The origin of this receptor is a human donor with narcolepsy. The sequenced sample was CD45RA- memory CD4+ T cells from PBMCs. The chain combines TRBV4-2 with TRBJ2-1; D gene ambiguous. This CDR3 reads CASSQDTGEQFF. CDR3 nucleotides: TGTGCCAGCAGCCAAGATACGGGTGAGCAGTTCTTC.